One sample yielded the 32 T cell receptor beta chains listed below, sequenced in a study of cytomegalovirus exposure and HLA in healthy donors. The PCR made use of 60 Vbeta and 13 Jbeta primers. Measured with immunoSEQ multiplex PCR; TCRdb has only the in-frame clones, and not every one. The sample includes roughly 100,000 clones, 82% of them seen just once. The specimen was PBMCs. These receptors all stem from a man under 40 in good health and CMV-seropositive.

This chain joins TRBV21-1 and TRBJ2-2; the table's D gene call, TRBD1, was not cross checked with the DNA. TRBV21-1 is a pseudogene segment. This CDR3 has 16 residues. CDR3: CASSKHRGQGTGELFF. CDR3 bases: TGTGCCAGCAGCAAACACAGGGGGCAAGGCACCGGGGAGCTGTTTTTT.

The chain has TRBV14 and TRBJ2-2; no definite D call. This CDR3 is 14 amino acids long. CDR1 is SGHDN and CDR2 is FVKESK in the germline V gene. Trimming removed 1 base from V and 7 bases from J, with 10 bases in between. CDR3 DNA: TGTGCCAGCAGCCAAGTGGGCTTGGGCGGGGAGCTGTTTTTT. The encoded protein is CASSQVGLGGELFF.

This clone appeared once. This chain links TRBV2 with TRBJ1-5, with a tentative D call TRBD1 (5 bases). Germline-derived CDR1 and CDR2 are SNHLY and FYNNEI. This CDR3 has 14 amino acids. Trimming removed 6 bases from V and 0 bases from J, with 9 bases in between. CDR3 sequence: CASSDSYSNQPQHF. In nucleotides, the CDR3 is TGTGCCAGCAGCGACAGTTATAGCAATCAGCCCCAGCATTTT. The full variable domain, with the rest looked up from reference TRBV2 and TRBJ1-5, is EPEVTQTPSHQVTQMGQEVILRCVPISNHLYFYWYRQILGQKVEFLVSFYNNEISEKSEIFDDQFSVERPDGSNFTLKIRSTKLEDSAMYFCASSDSYSNQPQHFGDGTRLSIL.

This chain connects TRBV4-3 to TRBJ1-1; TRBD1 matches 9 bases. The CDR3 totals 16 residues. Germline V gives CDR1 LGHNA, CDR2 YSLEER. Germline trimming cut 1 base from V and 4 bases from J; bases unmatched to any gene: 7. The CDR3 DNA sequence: TGCGCCAGCAGCCAAGGAGGGACAGGGCTATTCACTGAAGCTTTCTTT. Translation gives CASSQGGTGLFTEAFF.

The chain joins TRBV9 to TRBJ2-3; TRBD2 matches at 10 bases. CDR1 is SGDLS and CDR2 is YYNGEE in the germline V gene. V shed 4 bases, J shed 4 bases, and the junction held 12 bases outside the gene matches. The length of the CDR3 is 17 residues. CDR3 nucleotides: TGTGCCAGCAGCCCTGGACCTAGCGGGGGTGTCGCAGATACGCAGTATTTT. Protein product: CASSPGPSGGVADTQYF.

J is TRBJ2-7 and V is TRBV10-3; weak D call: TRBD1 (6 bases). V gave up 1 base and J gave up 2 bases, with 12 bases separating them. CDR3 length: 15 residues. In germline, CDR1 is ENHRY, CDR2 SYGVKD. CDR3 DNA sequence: TGTGCCATCAGTGAGTTCCAGGGGATGGCCTACGAGCAGTACTTC. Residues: CAISEFQGMAYEQYF.

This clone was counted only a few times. The CDR3: CASSVVQGVGEQYF. For the CDR3, the DNA is TGCGCCAGCAGCGTTGTCCAGGGGGTCGGCGAGCAGTACTTC. The chain recombines TRBV5-1 with TRBJ2-7, with 7 bases that match TRBD1. V shed 4 bases, J shed 6 bases, and the junction held 10 bases outside the gene matches. Germline assignment: CDR1 SGHRS and CDR2 YFSETQ. The CDR3 spans 14 residues.

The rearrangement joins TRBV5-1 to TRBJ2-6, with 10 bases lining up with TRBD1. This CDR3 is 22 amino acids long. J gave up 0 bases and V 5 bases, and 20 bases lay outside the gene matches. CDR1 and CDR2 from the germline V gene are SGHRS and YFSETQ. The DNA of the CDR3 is TGCGCCAGCAGTTTCCCGGGTACGGGACAGGGGAACCCCTACTCTGGGGCCAACGTCCTGACTTTC. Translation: CASSFPGTGQGNPYSGANVLTF.

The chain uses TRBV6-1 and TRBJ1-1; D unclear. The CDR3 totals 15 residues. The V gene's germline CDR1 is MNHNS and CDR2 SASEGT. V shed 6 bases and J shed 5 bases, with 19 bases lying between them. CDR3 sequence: CASSPSSGSTTEAFF. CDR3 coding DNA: TGTGCCAGCAGCCCTTCGTCTGGTAGTACGACTGAAGCTTTCTTT.

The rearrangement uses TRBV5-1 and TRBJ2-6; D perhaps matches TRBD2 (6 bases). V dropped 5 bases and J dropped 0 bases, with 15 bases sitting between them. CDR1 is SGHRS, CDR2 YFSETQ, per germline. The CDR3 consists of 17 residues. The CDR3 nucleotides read TGCGCCAGCAGTGTTTCTAGCGTTGCCTCTGGGGCCAACGTCCTGACTTTC. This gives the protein CASSVSSVASGANVLTF.

The CDR3 nucleotides are TGTGCCAGCAGCTCCCTGGCACAGAGCCAGAACACCGGGGAGCTGTTTTTT. It is translated as CASSSLAQSQNTGELFF. J is TRBJ2-2 and V is TRBV7-9; D call uncertain. The CDR3 has 17 residues. Trimming stripped 4 bases from V and 1 base from J, with 16 bases between. CDR1 and CDR2 (germline): SEHNR, FQNEAQ (reference sequence).

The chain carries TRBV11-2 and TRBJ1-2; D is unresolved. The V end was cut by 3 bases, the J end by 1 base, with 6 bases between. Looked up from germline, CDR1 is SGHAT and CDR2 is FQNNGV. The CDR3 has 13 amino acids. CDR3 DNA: TGTGCCAGCAGCTTCGGTGATAACTATGGCTACACCTTC. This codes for CASSFGDNYGYTF. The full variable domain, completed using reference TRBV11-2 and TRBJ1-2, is EAGVAQSPRYKIIEKRQSVAFWCNPISGHATLYWYQQILGQGPKLLIQFQNNGVVDDSQLPKDRFSAERLKGVDSTLKIQPAKLEDSAVYLCASSFGDNYGYTFGSGTRLTVV.

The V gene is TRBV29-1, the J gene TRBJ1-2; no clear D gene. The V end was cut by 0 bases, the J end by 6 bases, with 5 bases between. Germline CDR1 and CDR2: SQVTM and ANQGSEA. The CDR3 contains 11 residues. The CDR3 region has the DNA TGCAGCGTTGAAGATATCGATGGCTACACCTTC. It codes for CSVEDIDGYTF.

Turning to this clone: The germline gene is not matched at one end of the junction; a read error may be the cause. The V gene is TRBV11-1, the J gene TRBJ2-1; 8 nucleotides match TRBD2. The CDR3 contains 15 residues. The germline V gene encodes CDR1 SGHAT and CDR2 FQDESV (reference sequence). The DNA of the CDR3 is TGTGCCAGCAGCTTTGGACTAGCCTCCTCCAATGAGCAGTTCTTC. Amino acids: CASSFGLASSNEQFF.

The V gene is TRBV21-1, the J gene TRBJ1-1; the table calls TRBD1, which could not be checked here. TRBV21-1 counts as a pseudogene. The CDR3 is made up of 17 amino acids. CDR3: CASSNARTAIGNTEAFF. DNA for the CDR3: TGTGCCAGCAGCAACGCCAGGACAGCGATCGGGAACACTGAAGCTTTCTTT.

The CDR3 DNA follows: TGTGCCAGCAGTTCCCGGGACAGGGCCTATGGCTACACCTTC. As protein: CASSSRDRAYGYTF. This chain connects TRBV6-5 to TRBJ1-2, with 9 bases fitting TRBD1. CDR1 is MNHEY, CDR2 SVGAGI, per germline. J gave up 4 bases and V 4 bases, and 4 bases lay outside the gene matches. The length of the CDR3 is 14 residues.

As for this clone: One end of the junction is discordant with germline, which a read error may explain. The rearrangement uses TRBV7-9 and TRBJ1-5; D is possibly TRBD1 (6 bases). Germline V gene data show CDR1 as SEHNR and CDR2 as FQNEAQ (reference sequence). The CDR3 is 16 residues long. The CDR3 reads CSSSLGGGGANQPQHF. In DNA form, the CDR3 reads TGTTCCAGCAGCTTAGGAGGGGGAGGGGCAAATCAGCCCCAGCATTTT.

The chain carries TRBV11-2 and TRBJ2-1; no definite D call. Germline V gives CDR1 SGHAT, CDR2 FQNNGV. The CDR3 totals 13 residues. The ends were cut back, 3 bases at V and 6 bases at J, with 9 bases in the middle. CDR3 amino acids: CASSFSWLNEQFF. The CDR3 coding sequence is TGTGCCAGCAGCTTTTCATGGCTCAATGAGCAGTTCTTC.

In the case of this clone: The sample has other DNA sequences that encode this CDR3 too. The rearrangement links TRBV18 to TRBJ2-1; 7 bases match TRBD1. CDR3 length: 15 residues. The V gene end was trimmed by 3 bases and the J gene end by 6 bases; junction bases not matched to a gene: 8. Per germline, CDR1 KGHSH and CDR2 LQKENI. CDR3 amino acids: CASSPATGAGNEQFF. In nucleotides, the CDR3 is TGTGCCAGCTCACCCGCCACAGGGGCAGGCAATGAGCAGTTCTTC. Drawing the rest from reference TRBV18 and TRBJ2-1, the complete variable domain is NAGVMQNPRHLVRRRGQEARLRCSPMKGHSHVYWYRQLPEEGLKFMVYLQKENIIDESGMPKERFSAEFPKEGPSILRIQQVVRGDSAAYFCASSPATGAGNEQFFGPGTRLTVL.

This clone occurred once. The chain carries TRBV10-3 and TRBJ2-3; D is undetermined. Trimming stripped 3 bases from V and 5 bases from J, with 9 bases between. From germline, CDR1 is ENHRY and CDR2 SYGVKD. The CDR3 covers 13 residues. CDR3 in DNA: TGTGCCATCAGTGATCTGCTAGGAGATACGCAGTATTTT. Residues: CAISDLLGDTQYF.

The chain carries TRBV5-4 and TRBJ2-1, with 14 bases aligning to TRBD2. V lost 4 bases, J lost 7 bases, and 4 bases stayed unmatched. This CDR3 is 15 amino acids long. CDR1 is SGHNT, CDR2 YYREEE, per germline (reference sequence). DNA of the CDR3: TGTGCCAGCAGCGGGACTAGCGGGAGTATAAATGAGCAGTTCTTC. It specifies CASSGTSGSINEQFF.

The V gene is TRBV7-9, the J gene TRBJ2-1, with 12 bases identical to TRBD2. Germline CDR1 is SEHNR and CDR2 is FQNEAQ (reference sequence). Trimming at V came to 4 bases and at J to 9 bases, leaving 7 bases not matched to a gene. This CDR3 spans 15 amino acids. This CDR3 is CASSYGLAGRSEQFF. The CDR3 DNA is TGTGCCAGCAGCTATGGACTAGCGGGAAGGAGTGAGCAGTTCTTC.

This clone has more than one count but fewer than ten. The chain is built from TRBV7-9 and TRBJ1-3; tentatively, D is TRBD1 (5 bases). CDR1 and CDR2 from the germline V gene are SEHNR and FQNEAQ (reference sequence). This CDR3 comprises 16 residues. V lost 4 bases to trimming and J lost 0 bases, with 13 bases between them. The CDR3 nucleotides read TGTGCCAGCAGCTCCCCGACAGTCTACTCTGGAAACACCATATATTTT. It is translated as CASSSPTVYSGNTIYF.

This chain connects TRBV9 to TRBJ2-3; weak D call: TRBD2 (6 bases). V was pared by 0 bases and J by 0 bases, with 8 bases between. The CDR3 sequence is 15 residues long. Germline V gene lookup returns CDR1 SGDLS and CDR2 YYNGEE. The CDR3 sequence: CASSVAGLSTDTQYF. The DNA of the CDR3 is TGTGCCAGCAGCGTAGCGGGACTTAGCACAGATACGCAGTATTTT.

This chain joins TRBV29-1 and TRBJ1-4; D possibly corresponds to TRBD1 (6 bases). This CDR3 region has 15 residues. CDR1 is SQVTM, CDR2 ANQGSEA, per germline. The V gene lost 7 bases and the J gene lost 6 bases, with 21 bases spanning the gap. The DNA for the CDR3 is TGCAGCGCCATAGGGGCCTTGGACAGACATGAAAAACTGTTTTTT. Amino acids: CSAIGALDRHEKLFF.

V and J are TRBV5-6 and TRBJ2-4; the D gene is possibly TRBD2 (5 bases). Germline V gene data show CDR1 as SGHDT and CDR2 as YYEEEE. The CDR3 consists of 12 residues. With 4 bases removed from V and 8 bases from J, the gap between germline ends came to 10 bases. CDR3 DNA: TGTGCCAGCAGCCCGGGCGGGCACATTCAGTACTTC. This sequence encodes CASSPGGHIQYF.

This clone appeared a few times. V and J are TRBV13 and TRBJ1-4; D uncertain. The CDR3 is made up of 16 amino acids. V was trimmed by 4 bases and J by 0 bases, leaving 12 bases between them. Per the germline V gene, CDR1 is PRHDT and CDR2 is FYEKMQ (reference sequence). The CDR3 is CASSSRRGSTNEKLFF. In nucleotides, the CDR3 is TGTGCCAGCAGCTCCAGACGAGGGTCAACTAATGAAAAACTGTTTTTT.

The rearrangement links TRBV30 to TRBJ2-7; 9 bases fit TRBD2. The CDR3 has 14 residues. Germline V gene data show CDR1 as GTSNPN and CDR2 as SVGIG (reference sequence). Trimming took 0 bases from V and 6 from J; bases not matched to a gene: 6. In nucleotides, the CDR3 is TGTGCCTGGAGTGTTTTAGCGGGAGTCACCGAGCAGTACTTC. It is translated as CAWSVLAGVTEQYF.

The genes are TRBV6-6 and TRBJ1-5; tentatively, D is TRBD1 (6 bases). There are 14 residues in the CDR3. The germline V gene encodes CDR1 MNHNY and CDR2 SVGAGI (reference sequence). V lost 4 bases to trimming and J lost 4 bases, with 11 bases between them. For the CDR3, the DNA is TGTGCCAGCAGTTCGGGACAACGAAATCAGCCCCAGCATTTT. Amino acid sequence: CASSSGQRNQPQHF.

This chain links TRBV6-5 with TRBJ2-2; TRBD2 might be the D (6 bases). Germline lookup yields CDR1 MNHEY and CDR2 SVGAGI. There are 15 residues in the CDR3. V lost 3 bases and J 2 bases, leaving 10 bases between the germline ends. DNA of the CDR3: TGTGCCAGCAGTTATATACTAGCTAACACCGGGGAGCTGTTTTTT. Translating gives CASSYILANTGELFF.

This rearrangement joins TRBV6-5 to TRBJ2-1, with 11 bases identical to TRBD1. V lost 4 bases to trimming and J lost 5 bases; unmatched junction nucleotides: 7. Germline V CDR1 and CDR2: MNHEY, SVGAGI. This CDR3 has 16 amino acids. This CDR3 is CASSFGTGGRHNEQFF. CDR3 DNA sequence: TGTGCCAGCAGTTTCGGGACAGGGGGGCGACACAATGAGCAGTTCTTC.

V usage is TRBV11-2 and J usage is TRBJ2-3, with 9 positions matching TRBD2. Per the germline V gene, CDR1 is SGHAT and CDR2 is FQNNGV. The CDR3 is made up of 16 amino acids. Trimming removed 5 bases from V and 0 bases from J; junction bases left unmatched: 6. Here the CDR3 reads CASSGLAGTSTDTQYF. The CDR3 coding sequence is TGTGCCAGCAGCGGGCTAGCGGGGACTAGCACAGATACGCAGTATTTT.